This entry lists 22 T cell receptor beta chains sequenced from one sample in a study of OX40 agonist ivuxolimab in advanced cancers. The table came from immunoSEQ multiplex PCR; TCRdb's copy has only in-frame clones and leaves some out. In the table there are 100,000 or so clones, about 85% of which are singletons. This specimen was CD4+ or CD8+ T cells sorted from blood, taken in a trial of the OX40 agonist ivuxolimab. These TCRs come from an adult with an advanced solid tumor such as melanoma, head and neck, liver or kidney cancer.

The rearrangement links TRBV7-2 to TRBJ1-2, with D uncertain. Trimming took 5 bases from V and 7 from J, leaving 20 bases between them. Germline lookup yields CDR1 SGHTA and CDR2 FQGNSA. This CDR3 comprises 15 residues. The CDR3 sequence: CASSPSTWQDGGYTF. The CDR3 region has the DNA TGTGCCAGCAGCCCAAGTACGTGGCAGGATGGTGGCTACACCTTC. The full variable domain, with the rest looked up from reference TRBV7-2 and TRBJ1-2, is GAGVSQSPSNKVTEKGKDVELRCDPISGHTALYWYRQSLGQGLEFLIYFQGNSAPDKSGLPSDRFSAERTGGSVSTLTIQRTQQEDSAVYLCASSPSTWQDGGYTFGSGTRLTVV.

In its sample, this clone was seen once. The rearrangement joins TRBV7-3 to TRBJ2-2; maybe TRBD1 (7 bases). This CDR3 region has 16 residues. The V and J ends lost 5 bases and 3 bases respectively, with 16 bases between them. Germline CDR1 and CDR2: SGHTA and FQGTGA. The CDR3 DNA follows: TGTGCCAGCAGCGTTATACAGGGGACTTACACCGGGGAGCTGTTTTTT. It translates to CASSVIQGTYTGELFF.

The CDR3 sequence is CASRKDGTARANYGYTF. The CDR3 DNA reads TGTGCCAGCAGAAAGGACGGGACAGCCAGAGCTAACTATGGCTACACCTTC. The chain recombines TRBV2 with TRBJ1-2; the match to TRBD1 covers 7 bases. CDR3 length: 17 amino acids. The ends lost 6 bases at V and 0 bases at J; junction bases unmatched: 13. Germline V lookup: CDR1 SNHLY, CDR2 FYNNEI.

This chain links TRBV2 with TRBJ2-5; D is unclear. Trimming removed 7 bases from V and 2 bases from J, with 11 bases in between. CDR3 length: 13 residues. Germline assignment: CDR1 SNHLY and CDR2 FYNNEI. The DNA of the CDR3 is TGTGCCAGCAAGGAAACTGAACAAGAGACCCAGTACTTC. Translated, it gives CASKETEQETQYF.

This chain uses TRBV7-2 with TRBJ2-7; tentatively, D is TRBD2 (5 bases). Trimming stripped 5 bases from V and 1 base from J, with 12 bases between. The V gene's germline CDR1 is SGHTA and CDR2 FQGNSA. This CDR3 has 14 amino acids. In nucleotides, the CDR3 is TGTGCCAGCAGCCCGGCGGGCTTTTCCTACGAGCAGTACGTC. Translating gives CASSPAGFSYEQYV.

The rearrangement uses TRBV28 and TRBJ1-1, with TRBD1 matching over 7 bases. Germline-derived CDR1 and CDR2 are MDHEN and SYDVKM. V gave up 6 bases and J gave up 1 base; unmatched junction bases: 8. CDR3 size: 15 residues. The CDR3 DNA follows: TGTGCCAGCAGCCCCCCAGGGACAGCGAACACTGAAGCTTTCTTT. It encodes CASSPPGTANTEAFF. The variable domain in full, with the rest retrieved from reference TRBV28 and TRBJ1-1, is DVKVTQSSRYLVKRTGEKVFLECVQDMDHENMFWYRQDPGLGLRLIYFSYDVKMKEKGDIPEGYSVSREKKERFSLILESASTNQTSMYLCASSPPGTANTEAFFGQGTRLTVV.

The chain joins TRBV11-1 to TRBJ2-2; unclear D gene. CDR3 length: 14 amino acids. Germline-derived CDR1 and CDR2 are SGHAT and FQDESV (reference sequence). Trimming pared 8 bases from V and 4 bases from J, leaving 14 bases between. As DNA, the CDR3 is TGTGCCAGCCGTAGGGATATGAGCACCGGGGAGCTGTTTTTT. This encodes CASRRDMSTGELFF.

The chain is built from TRBV30 and TRBJ2-1; D not resolved. This CDR3 is built from 11 residues. The germline gives CDR1 GTSNPN, CDR2 SVGIG (reference sequence). With 3 bases removed from V and 7 bases from J, the gap between germline ends came to 7 bases. CDR3 residues: CAWSNYNEQFF. CDR3 sequence (DNA): TGTGCCTGGAGCAACTATAATGAGCAGTTCTTC. Combining the CDR3 with reference TRBV30 and TRBJ2-1 gives the whole variable domain SQTIHQWPATLVQPVGSPLSLECTVEGTSNPNLYWYRQAAGRGLQLLFYSVGIGQISSEVPQNLSASRPQDRQFILSSKKLLLSDSGFYLCAWSNYNEQFFGPGTRLTVL.

The chain couples TRBV6-6 to TRBJ2-7, with D perhaps matching TRBD2 (6 bases). Germline V lookup: CDR1 MNHNY, CDR2 SVGAGI (reference sequence). V was cut by 6 bases and J by 4 bases, with 16 bases left in between. The CDR3 consists of 14 residues. The CDR3 DNA sequence: TGTGCCAGCAGCCAATCCGGGAGCCATTACGAGCAGTACGTC. This encodes CASSQSGSHYEQYV.

The chain recombines TRBV25-1 with TRBJ2-1, with unresolved D. The ends were cut back, 7 bases at V and 4 bases at J, with 11 bases in the middle. The CDR3 totals 13 residues. Germline V gene data show CDR1 as MGHDK and CDR2 as SYGVNS. This chain's CDR3 is CASTARSYNEQFF. Here the CDR3 DNA reads TGTGCCAGCACGGCTAGAAGTTACAATGAGCAGTTCTTC.

The chain uses TRBV9 and TRBJ2-1, with D unresolved. The length of the CDR3 is 16 residues. Germline CDR1 is SGDLS and CDR2 is YYNGEE. Trimming took off 0 bases at V and 3 bases at J, with 13 bases between the two ends. CDR3 residues: CASSVGPGLDYNEQFF. CDR3 DNA: TGTGCCAGCAGCGTAGGCCCCGGGTTAGACTACAATGAGCAGTTCTTC.

This clone turned up a few times. Germline is not matched at one junction end, which may reflect a read error. The CDR3 loop is CASSEAGDGRF. CDR3 DNA: TGTGCCAGCAGTGAAGCAGGGGACGGCCGCTTC. The chain carries TRBV2 and TRBJ1-2; tentative D call: TRBD1 (5 bases). The CDR3 consists of 11 residues. Germline CDR1 and CDR2: SNHLY and FYNNEI.

V gene TRBV30 combines with J gene TRBJ1-4, with TRBD1 as a possible D gene (6 bases). The CDR3 totals 14 residues. Trimming pared 5 bases from V and 2 bases from J, leaving 12 bases between. Germline lookup yields CDR1 GTSNPN and CDR2 SVGIG (reference sequence). Here the CDR3 reads CAWDSGQTNEKLFF. As DNA, the CDR3 is TGTGCCTGGGACTCCGGACAGACTAATGAAAAACTGTTTTTT.

The V and J genes are TRBV7-9 and TRBJ2-1; D gene uncertain. This CDR3 comprises 13 residues. The germline CDR1 and CDR2 sequences are SEHNR and FQNEAQ (reference sequence). Between the trimmed V and J ends, which lost 5 bases and 2 bases, there was a span of 7 bases. The CDR3 sequence is CASSVSTYNEQFF. The DNA of the CDR3 is TGTGCCAGCAGCGTCAGCACCTACAATGAGCAGTTCTTC.

The rearrangement joins TRBV19 to TRBJ2-5; the D call may be TRBD1 or TRBD2 (5 bases each). The CDR3 is made up of 13 amino acids. Trimming shortened V by 9 bases and J by 0 bases, and 11 bases separated the two germline ends. From germline, CDR1 is LNHDA and CDR2 SQIVND (reference sequence). The CDR3 sequence: CASGTTYQETQYF. The CDR3 DNA is TGTGCCAGCGGGACCACGTACCAAGAGACCCAGTACTTC.

In its sample, this clone was seen once. The chain has TRBV30 and TRBJ2-7, with 12 bases identical to TRBD2. J gave up 11 bases and V 5 bases, and 10 bases lay outside the gene matches. CDR1 is GTSNPN, CDR2 SVGIG, per germline (reference sequence). CDR3 length: 13 residues. Here the CDR3 reads CAWGILAGGPEYF. In DNA form, the CDR3 reads TGTGCCTGGGGAATACTAGCGGGAGGCCCCGAGTACTTC.

The gene calls are TRBV9 and TRBJ2-2; 9 nucleotides align to TRBD1. Germline CDR1 and CDR2: SGDLS and YYNGEE. Trimming took 2 bases from V and 7 from J; bases not matched to a gene: 9. There are 16 residues in the CDR3. The CDR3, as DNA: TGTGCCAGCAGCGTTTCCGGGACAGGGTCGATCGGGGAGCTGTTTTTT. This codes for CASSVSGTGSIGELFF.

The chain has TRBV4-3 and TRBJ1-2; the D gene is possibly TRBD1 (6 bases). The germline V gene encodes CDR1 LGHNA and CDR2 YSLEER. Trimming removed 3 bases from V and 8 bases from J, with 13 bases in between. CDR3 length: 13 amino acids. The CDR3 sequence: CASSQTQGGGYTF. CDR3 DNA: TGCGCCAGCAGCCAGACACAGGGAGGGGGCTACACCTTC.

The CDR3 coding sequence is TGTGCCAGCAGGACCGATTATACCGGGGAGCTGTTTTTT. Translation: CASRTDYTGELFF. The V and J genes are TRBV2 and TRBJ2-2; D uncertain. From germline, CDR1 is SNHLY and CDR2 FYNNEI. With 6 bases removed from V and 5 bases from J, the gap between germline ends came to 10 bases. The CDR3 runs to 13 residues.

The chain couples TRBV27 to TRBJ2-1; 8 bases are a match to TRBD2. Germline V gene data show CDR1 as MNHEY and CDR2 as SMNVEV (reference sequence). V shed 2 bases, J shed 3 bases, and the junction held 3 bases outside the gene matches. This CDR3 has 15 amino acids. The CDR3 DNA sequence: TGTGCCAGCAGTTTAGAAGCGGGAGTCTACAATGAGCAGTTCTTC. Translation: CASSLEAGVYNEQFF.

This rearrangement joins TRBV7-9 to TRBJ2-1; no reliable D call. Trimming took 8 bases from V and 10 from J, leaving 9 bases between them. Germline CDR1 and CDR2: SEHNR and FQNEAQ (reference sequence). This CDR3 is 10 amino acids long. CDR3 amino acids: CASGSVEQFF. CDR3 DNA: TGTGCCAGCGGATCAGTAGAGCAGTTCTTC.

This clone was observed a handful of times. The chain couples TRBV19 to TRBJ1-2; perhaps TRBD1 as D (5 bases). Trimming shortened V by 4 bases and J by 4 bases, and 10 bases separated the two germline ends. CDR3 length: 13 amino acids. The germline V gene encodes CDR1 LNHDA and CDR2 SQIVND (reference sequence). DNA of the CDR3: TGTGCCAGTAGTACACAGGCCTTCTATGGCTACACCTTC. Its protein product is CASSTQAFYGYTF.